A selection of T cell receptor beta chains follows, all from one sample in a study of blood T cell repertoires in COVID-19. This table comes from immunoSEQ multiplex PCR, and its TCRdb copy is limited to in-frame clones, with some not included. In the table there are some 97,000 clones, approximately 90% of which are singletons. Sequences were obtained from peripheral blood. Receptors were obtained from a man between 45 and 60 years old with active COVID-19. Both conserved end residues are part of each CDR3. The D gene is left open where the match is weak. The size entry is marked missing in some rows and otherwise reads once, few, many or a size class.

J: TRBJ2-1; D: TRBD2; size: -; V: TRBV7-3; CDR3: CASSWGLAGINEQFF; DNA: TGTGCCAGCAGCTGGGGACTAGCGGGGATCAATGAGCAGTTCTTC
J: TRBJ2-1; D: -; size: -; V: TRBV3-1/TRBV3-2; CDR3: CASSQLTTSSYNEQFF; DNA: TGTGCCAGCAGCCAGCTAACCACTAGCTCCTACAATGAGCAGTTCTTC
J: TRBJ2-1; D: TRBD2; size: -; V: TRBV11-2; CDR3: CASSLQRGGKNEQFF; DNA: TGTGCCAGCAGCTTACAGCGGGGGGGCAAGAATGAGCAGTTCTTC
J: TRBJ2-2; D: -; size: -; V: TRBV24-1; CDR3: CATSEGTRVTGELFF; DNA: TGTGCCACCAGTGAGGGGACAAGGGTTACCGGGGAGCTGTTTTTT
J: TRBJ2-3; D: TRBD2; size: -; V: TRBV10-2; CDR3: CASSEASGPSTDTQYF; DNA: TGCGCCAGCAGTGAGGCTAGCGGGCCCAGCACAGATACGCAGTATTTT
J: TRBJ2-5; D: -; size: -; V: TRBV14; CDR3: CASSQGAGRETQYF; DNA: TGTGCCAGCAGCCAAGGGGCAGGGAGGGAGACCCAGTACTTC
J: TRBJ2-4; D: -; size: -; V: TRBV9; CDR3: CASSPGQSKNIQYF; DNA: TGTGCCAGCAGCCCCGGACAGAGCAAAAACATTCAGTACTTC
J: TRBJ1-5; D: -; size: few; V: TRBV19; CDR3: CAGGINQPQHF; DNA: TGTGCCGGGGGGATCAATCAGCCCCAGCATTTT
J: TRBJ2-5; D: TRBD2; size: -; V: TRBV7-2; CDR3: CASSSSGEETQYF; DNA: TGTGCCAGCAGCTCTAGCGGGGAAGAGACCCAGTACTTC
J: TRBJ2-2; D: TRBD2; size: -; V: TRBV19; CDR3: CASTLAGPVTGELFF; DNA: TGTGCCAGTACCCTAGCGGGCCCAGTCACCGGGGAGCTGTTTTTT
J: TRBJ2-2; D: TRBD1; size: -; V: TRBV9; CDR3: CASSAGTGGTGELFF; DNA: TGTGCCAGCAGCGCCGGGACAGGGGGCACCGGGGAGCTGTTTTTT
J: TRBJ1-1; D: -; size: -; V: TRBV19; CDR3: CASSIEGIPNTEAFF; DNA: TGTGCCAGTAGTATCGAGGGAATCCCTAACACTGAAGCTTTCTTT
J: TRBJ1-4; D: TRBD1; size: -; V: TRBV5-1; CDR3: CASSPTGGEEKLFF; DNA: TGCGCCAGCAGCCCGACAGGGGGAGAGGAAAAACTGTTTTTT
J: TRBJ1-2; D: -; size: -; V: TRBV24-1; CDR3: CATSDLRSGDVGGYTF; DNA: TGTGCCACCAGTGATTTGCGGTCAGGGGACGTGGGGGGCTACACCTTC
J: TRBJ2-2; D: -; size: -; V: TRBV5-1; CDR3: CASKPPGADTGELFF; DNA: TGCGCCAGCAAACCACCTGGGGCTGACACCGGGGAGCTGTTTTTT
J: TRBJ2-1; D: TRBD1; size: -; V: TRBV28; CDR3: CASSPQTGLTEQFF; DNA: TGTGCCAGCAGTCCCCAGACAGGGCTTACTGAGCAGTTCTTC
J: TRBJ2-5; D: TRBD2; size: -; V: TRBV7-7; CDR3: CASSWTNNLAGGRGTQYF; DNA: TGTGCCAGCAGCTGGACCAACAATCTAGCGGGGGGCCGCGGGACCCAGTACTTC
J: TRBJ1-1; D: TRBD1; size: -; V: TRBV27; CDR3: CASRPEDRRNTEAFF; DNA: TGTGCCAGCAGGCCCGAGGACAGGAGGAACACTGAAGCTTTCTTT
J: TRBJ1-3; D: -; size: once; V: TRBV25-1; CDR3: CASTKGDLGNTIYF; DNA: TGTGCCAGCACCAAGGGGGACCTTGGAAACACCATATATTTT
J: TRBJ2-3; D: TRBD2; size: -; V: TRBV19; CDR3: CASGETSGSSDTQYF; DNA: TGTGCCAGTGGAGAGACTAGCGGGAGTTCGGATACGCAGTATTTT
J: TRBJ1-6; D: -; size: -; V: TRBV14; CDR3: CASSQDWGGNSPLHF; DNA: TGTGCCAGCAGCCAAGATTGGGGGGGTAATTCACCCCTCCACTTT
J: TRBJ2-3; D: TRBD2; size: -; V: TRBV2; CDR3: CASSAPSREGRQRTDTQYF; DNA: TGTGCCAGCAGTGCCCCCTCTCGGGAGGGCCGCCAGCGCACAGATACGCAGTATTTT
J: TRBJ1-2; D: -; size: -; V: TRBV4-2; CDR3: CASSQDQMGTRPPYGYTF; DNA: TGTGCCAGCAGCCAAGATCAGATGGGGACACGACCCCCATATGGCTACACCTTC
J: TRBJ2-3; D: TRBD2; size: -; V: TRBV7-2; CDR3: CASSLRGLAGVTDTQYF; DNA: TGTGCCAGCAGCTTAAGGGGACTAGCGGGGGTCACAGATACGCAGTATTTT
J: TRBJ2-3; D: -; size: -; V: TRBV24-1; CDR3: CATSEASAGTDTQYF; DNA: TGTGCCACCAGTGAGGCTAGCGCGGGCACAGATACGCAGTATTTT
J: TRBJ2-1; D: TRBD2; size: -; V: TRBV5-6; CDR3: CASSGGTSGYYNEQFF; DNA: TGTGCCAGCAGCGGGGGGACTAGCGGATATTACAATGAGCAGTTCTTC
J: TRBJ1-2; D: TRBD1; size: -; V: TRBV2; CDR3: CASSARFWDRGAPNYGYTF; DNA: TGTGCCAGCAGTGCACGATTTTGGGACAGGGGGGCACCTAACTATGGCTACACCTTC
J: TRBJ2-5; D: -; size: -; V: TRBV10-3; CDR3: CANYVYHGGQETQYF; DNA: TGTGCCAACTACGTATACCACGGGGGCCAAGAGACCCAGTACTTC
J: TRBJ2-1; D: -; size: -; V: TRBV19; CDR3: CASTTTGSQEQFF; DNA: TGTGCCAGTACCACCACCGGGTCACAAGAGCAGTTCTTC
J: TRBJ2-7; D: -; size: -; V: TRBV19; CDR3: CASSIGPRTYEQYF; DNA: TGTGCCAGTAGTATAGGTCCGAGGACCTACGAGCAGTACTTC
J: TRBJ2-1; D: TRBD1; size: -; V: TRBV15; CDR3: CATSRGTGVTYNEQFF; DNA: TGTGCCACCAGCAGGGGGACAGGGGTGACCTACAATGAGCAGTTCTTC
J: TRBJ2-5; D: -; size: -; V: TRBV9; CDR3: CASSPGTTILETQYF; DNA: TGTGCCAGCAGCCCAGGGACAACAATTCTGGAGACCCAGTACTTC
J: TRBJ2-2; D: TRBD1; size: -; V: TRBV5-1; CDR3: CASSRGRDTGELFF; DNA: TGCGCCAGCAGCAGGGGGCGGGACACCGGGGAGCTGTTTTTT
J: TRBJ2-5; D: -; size: -; V: TRBV3-1/TRBV3-2; CDR3: CASSRGTGETQYF; DNA: TGTGCCAGCAGCCGAGGGACTGGCGAGACCCAGTACTTC
J: TRBJ1-1; D: TRBD1; size: -; V: TRBV2; CDR3: CASSEARTGVTEAFF; DNA: TGTGCCAGCAGTGAAGCGAGGACAGGGGTCACTGAAGCTTTCTTT
J: TRBJ2-6; D: -; size: -; V: TRBV5-5; CDR3: CASSLEGHSGANVLTF; DNA: TGTGCCAGCAGCTTAGAGGGTCACTCTGGGGCCAACGTCCTGACTTTC